A selection of T cell receptor beta chains follows, all from one sample in a study of blood T cell repertoires in COVID-19. Profiled with immunoSEQ multiplex PCR; TCRdb holds only in-frame clones, not every one. Found here are about 54,000 clones, approximately 85% of them singletons; the top ten hold 12%. Specimen: peripheral blood. These receptors were collected from a human donor in a cohort sampled during active COVID-19. The CDR3 runs from the conserved cysteine through the conserved F or W. The D gene is left open where the match is weak. Size is stated for part of the rows, as once, few or many counts, or as a class when the clone is expanded.

once,TRBD2,15,TRBJ2-3,TRBV7-2,CASSSPSGSTDTQYF,TGTGCCAGCAGCTCCCCTAGCGGGAGCACAGATACGCAGTATTTT
.,TRBD2,15,TRBJ2-7,TRBV5-4,CASSLLSGSRYEQYF,TGTGCCAGCAGCTTGCTTAGCGGGAGCAGGTACGAGCAGTACTTC
.,.,16,TRBJ2-7,TRBV7-8,CASSLGAEAVSYEQYF,TGTGCCAGCAGCTTAGGGGCGGAGGCAGTATCCTACGAGCAGTACTTC
.,TRBD1,17,TRBJ2-5,TRBV19,CASSISGQVGGQETQYF,TGTGCCAGTAGTATATCTGGACAGGTTGGGGGTCAAGAGACCCAGTACTTC
.,.,15,TRBJ2-3,TRBV7-2,CASSLARFADDTQYF,TGTGCCAGCAGCTTAGCCCGGTTTGCGGATGATACGCAGTATTTT
once,TRBD2,15,TRBJ2-7,TRBV7-2,CASSLAGGTYYEQYF,TGTGCCAGCAGCCTAGCGGGAGGCACTTATTACGAGCAGTACTTC
.,TRBD1,15,TRBJ1-5,TRBV19,CASIRAGGLGQPQHF,TGTGCCAGTATCCGTGCAGGGGGGCTAGGTCAGCCCCAGCATTTT
.,TRBD1,17,TRBJ2-1,TRBV28,CASSPAPGQGSYNEQFF,TGTGCCAGCAGTCCAGCTCCCGGACAGGGTTCCTACAATGAGCAGTTCTTC
.,.,11,TRBJ1-1,TRBV28,CGSGYLSEAFF,TGTGGTTCCGGTTATTTGTCTGAAGCTTTCTTT
.,TRBD1,15,TRBJ1-1,TRBV9,CASSVDGQGVTEAFF,TGTGCCAGCAGCGTCGACGGACAGGGGGTTACTGAAGCTTTCTTT
.,TRBD1,15,TRBJ1-6,TRBV11-2,CASSQRGGLNSPLHF,TGTGCCAGCAGCCAAAGAGGGGGCCTTAATTCACCCCTCCACTTT
.,TRBD2,17,TRBJ2-2,TRBV4-2,CASSQLAGGPSAGELFF,TGTGCCAGCAGCCAACTAGCGGGAGGGCCCTCAGCCGGGGAGCTGTTTTTT
.,TRBD2,15,TRBJ2-7,TRBV28,CASSSGLAITYEQYF,TGTGCCAGCAGTTCCGGACTAGCTATAACCTACGAGCAGTACTTC
.,TRBD1,14,TRBJ1-6,TRBV18,CASSPRDRVSPLHF,TGTGCCAGCTCACCACGGGACAGGGTCTCACCCCTCCACTTT
.,TRBD1,14,TRBJ2-7,TRBV2,CATAADRGQYEQYF,TGTGCCACCGCCGCCGACAGGGGGCAATACGAGCAGTACTTC
.,TRBD2,15,TRBJ2-1,TRBV6-5,CASSRTSGRYNEQFF,TGTGCCAGCAGTCGGACTAGCGGGAGGTACAATGAGCAGTTCTTC
.,.,14,TRBJ1-2,TRBV7-9,CASSLPTGRGGYTF,TGTGCCAGCAGCTTACCCACAGGGAGGGGTGGCTACACCTTC
.,TRBD2,15,TRBJ2-1,TRBV10-2,CASNPTSGLYNEQFF,TGCGCCAGCAACCCGACTAGCGGACTATACAATGAGCAGTTCTTC
.,.,15,TRBJ2-5,TRBV28,CASSKTRDTQETQYF,TGTGCCAGCAGTAAAACCCGGGACACCCAAGAGACCCAGTACTTC
.,TRBD2,15,TRBJ2-1,TRBV5-6,CASIELAGGSGEQFF,TGTGCCAGCATCGAACTAGCGGGAGGTTCTGGTGAGCAGTTCTTC
.,TRBD1,18,TRBJ2-3,TRBV4-1,CASSQDPGTGSLADTQYF,TGCGCCAGCAGCCAAGACCCCGGGACAGGGTCCTTGGCAGATACGCAGTATTTT
.,TRBD1,15,TRBJ2-7,TRBV11-2,CASSLSPGQGLEQYF,TGTGCCAGCAGCTTGAGCCCGGGACAGGGCCTGGAGCAGTACTTC
.,.,17,TRBJ2-3,TRBV7-2,CASSPLSSLLLADTQYF,TGTGCCAGCAGCCCCCTCTCTAGCTTGTTGTTAGCAGATACGCAGTATTTT
.,.,15,TRBJ1-2,TRBV4-3,CASSQYFVTSGGYTF,TGCGCCAGCAGCCAGTACTTCGTGACTAGCGGGGGCTACACCTTC
once,TRBD2,14,TRBJ2-4,TRBV28,CASMASGEGYIQYF,TGTGCCAGCATGGCTAGCGGAGAGGGATACATTCAGTACTTC
.,TRBD1,17,TRBJ1-5,TRBV19,CASSITGGPNSNQPQHF,TGTGCCAGTAGTATAACAGGGGGCCCCAATAGCAATCAGCCCCAGCATTTT
.,.,12,TRBJ1-1,TRBV25-1,CASSGRRTEAFF,TGTGCCAGCAGTGGGAGAAGGACTGAAGCTTTCTTT
.,.,16,TRBJ1-1,TRBV7-9,CASSLGRTVKNTEAFF,TGTGCCAGCAGCTTAGGTCGGACAGTGAAGAACACTGAAGCTTTCTTT
.,TRBD1,14,TRBJ2-3,TRBV5-1,CASSPGQGADTQYF,TGCGCCAGCAGCCCAGGACAGGGGGCAGATACGCAGTATTTT
.,TRBD2,15,TRBJ2-7,TRBV15,CATSVAGTSGYEQYF,TGTGCCACCAGCGTTGCCGGGACTAGCGGCTACGAGCAGTACTTC
once,TRBD1,15,TRBJ2-2,TRBV7-8,CASSSGTGYTGELFF,TGTGCCAGCAGCTCCGGGACAGGGTATACCGGGGAGCTGTTTTTT
.,.,17,TRBJ1-6,TRBV6-1,CASSARDNEPLSSPLHF,TGTGCCAGCAGTGCCCGGGACAACGAGCCCCTCAGTTCACCCCTCCACTTT
.,TRBD1,14,TRBJ1-6,TRBV7-9,CASSSGQANSPLHF,TGTGCCAGCAGCTCGGGACAGGCTAATTCACCCCTCCACTTT
.,TRBD2,16,TRBJ2-1,TRBV15,CATSPGLAGLGDEQFF,TGTGCCACCAGCCCAGGACTAGCGGGATTGGGAGATGAGCAGTTCTTC
.,.,17,TRBJ2-1,TRBV4-1,CASSRPVIQGPYNEQFF,TGCGCCAGCAGCCGGCCCGTTATCCAGGGCCCCTACAATGAGCAGTTCTTC
.,TRBD1,16,TRBJ2-1,TRBV7-8,CASSPTRGTGGLGQFF,TGTGCCAGCAGCCCGACGCGAGGGACAGGAGGGTTGGGGCAGTTCTTC
.,.,14,TRBJ1-6,TRBV11-1,CASSYGQIGSPLHF,TGTGCCAGCAGCTATGGACAAATAGGGTCACCCCTCCACTTT
.,TRBD1,16,TRBJ2-5,TRBV28,CASSSSTGAVGEAQYF,TGTGCCAGCAGTTCATCGACAGGGGCTGTCGGAGAGGCCCAGTACTTC
once,TRBD2,14,TRBJ2-7,TRBV20-1,CSASLGEGRHEQYF,TGCAGTGCTAGTCTGGGGGAGGGCAGGCACGAGCAGTACTTC
.,.,14,TRBJ2-7,TRBV6-2/TRBV6-3,CASSTLGTRGEQYF,TGTGCCAGCAGCACCCTAGGGACTCGGGGCGAGCAGTACTTC
.,.,15,TRBJ2-1,TRBV13,CASSLSWRSYNEQFF,TGTGCCAGCAGCCTCAGTTGGAGGTCCTACAATGAGCAGTTCTTC
.,.,14,TRBJ2-7,TRBV5-8,CASSYGDFSYEQYF,TGTGCCAGCAGCTACGGAGACTTCTCCTACGAGCAGTACTTC
.,.,13,TRBJ2-7,TRBV15,CATSRDRGREQYF,TGTGCCACCAGCAGAGATAGAGGGCGTGAGCAGTACTTC
.,.,15,TRBJ1-6,TRBV6-5,CASSYSIGVNSPLHF,TGTGCCAGCAGTTACTCGATCGGGGTTAATTCACCCCTCCACTTT
once,TRBD1,15,TRBJ1-5,TRBV28,CASIYRGWSNQPQHF,TGTGCCAGCATCTACAGGGGATGGAGCAATCAGCCCCAGCATTTT
.,TRBD1,14,TRBJ2-7,TRBV5-5,CASSPGTGLYEQYF,TGTGCCAGCAGCCCTGGGACAGGGCTCTACGAGCAGTACTTC
.,TRBD2,14,TRBJ2-1,TRBV2,CAGSGTSGYNEQFF,TGTGCCGGCTCCGGGACTAGCGGTTACAATGAGCAGTTCTTC
once,.,13,TRBJ1-3,TRBV30,CAWSGGTGNTIYF,TGTGCCTGGAGCGGAGGTACTGGAAACACCATATATTTT
.,TRBD1,15,TRBJ2-5,TRBV5-1,CASSAGQAIQETQYF,TGCGCCAGCAGCGCGGGACAGGCGATACAAGAGACCCAGTACTTC
.,TRBD1,13,TRBJ1-1,TRBV12-5,CASGSSGQTEAFF,TGTGCTAGTGGTTCCTCGGGACAGACTGAAGCTTTCTTT
.,TRBD1,14,TRBJ2-7,TRBV6-6,CASSYGTGLHEQYF,TGTGCCAGCAGTTACGGGACAGGTCTCCACGAGCAGTACTTC
.,TRBD1,14,TRBJ1-3,TRBV27,CASSQGQGANTIYF,TGTGCCAGCAGCCAGGGACAGGGGGCAAACACCATATATTTT
.,TRBD2,17,TRBJ2-1,TRBV10-3,CAISRTSGTSINNEQFF,TGTGCCATCAGTCGAACCTCCGGGACTAGTATTAACAATGAGCAGTTCTTC
.,.,13,TRBJ2-7,TRBV6-1,CASSELQDHEQYF,TGTGCCAGCAGTGAGCTACAGGACCACGAGCAGTACTTC
.,.,14,TRBJ2-5,TRBV11-1,CASSLVRGQETQYF,TGTGCCAGCAGCTTAGTCCGGGGCCAAGAGACCCAGTACTTC